The TCR beta chain described here comes from a study of identifying expanded T cells in peripheral blood. Study-wide results and limits: Approximately 2-week clone count variance significantly increased as total template count grew.

Some clones are missing from TCRdb's copy, which holds only in-frame ones; the method was immunoSEQ multiplex PCR. The data contain 84,000 or so clones, about 87% of them singletons. Healthy donors had no documented immune events, such as infections, while sampled. Details on this clone: Antigen unknown.

The CDR3 loop spans 15 amino acids. The junction had 5 bases not matched to a gene; V was cut back by 3 bases and J by 4 bases. Germline CDR1 reads SGHNT; CDR2 reads YYREEE (reference sequence). V and J are TRBV5-4 and TRBJ2-1, with TRBD2 matching 9 bases. Sequencing was done on a sample of blood. The receptor was isolated from a person aged 18 to 70 in good health. The CDR3 loop reads CASSSSSGAYNEQFF. In DNA, the CDR3 is TGTGCCAGCAGCTCTTCTAGCGGGGCGTACAATGAGCAGTTCTTC.